Sequencing of this T cell receptor (beta chain) was carried out in a study of blood T cell repertoires in COVID-19. Overall study: Specimens from acute and convalescent COVID-19 originated in the United States, Italy and Spain. T cells, B-cell-depleted T cells, or PBMCs provided the cDNA or gDNA that served as material.

CDR1 and CDR2 from the germline V gene are LNHNV and YYDKDF (reference sequence). V was clipped by 2 bases and J by 8 bases, with 12 bases between them. The CDR3 has 14 residues. Authors' methods: The assay estimated nucleated cells by amplifying reference gene primers. Sequencing was performed with immunoSEQ multiplex PCR; in TCRdb, only in-frame clones are kept and a portion is missing. That table supplies the V and J calls and clone size; D and trimming were determined from the DNA. The table has 200,000 to 300,000 clones, 88% seen once; the top ten hold 0.65% to 0.8%. The chain combines TRBV15 with TRBJ2-2; D unclear. The sequencing input was peripheral blood. This TCR was sampled from a human donor in a cohort sampled during active COVID-19. The CDR3 DNA sequence: TGTGCCACCAGCAGACGTCCGTCTCTGGGGGAGCTGTTTTTT. Residues: CATSRRPSLGELFF.